This is a list of T cell receptor beta chains from one sample in a study of CD8+ T cells in alopecia areata. Libraries were prepared by immunoSEQ multiplex PCR; TCRdb keeps only in-frame clonotypes and omits some of them. In the table there are 90,000 or so clones, about 40% of which are singletons. The sequencing used CD8+ T cells sorted from blood, collected at week 24, from a patient treated with tofacitinib. All receptors come from a human donor with alopecia areata. Each CDR3 is given with its conserved first and last residue. D genes are given only for firm matches. Clone size is given for some rows only: seen once, a few or many times, or a class if the clone is expanded.

>TRBD1|TRBJ2-2|few|14|TRBV19
TGTGCCAGTGTTACAGGGGGTAACACCGGGGAGCTGTTTTTT
CASVTGGNTGELFF
>.|TRBJ2-1|.|14|TRBV29-1
TGCAGCGTTGAGGCGGGCTCCGTGAACAATGAGCAGTTCTTC
CSVEAGSVNNEQFF
>TRBD1|TRBJ2-7|.|15|TRBV9
TGTGCCAGCAGCGCCGATTCGGGACAGGGATACGAGCAGTACTTC
CASSADSGQGYEQYF
>.|TRBJ2-2|.|14|TRBV7-9
TGTGCCAGCAGCTTACAGGCGAACACCGGGGAGCTGTTTTTT
CASSLQANTGELFF
>.|TRBJ2-7|.|14|TRBV6-6
TGTGCCAGCGGCCTCGGGGCACAGGTCTACGAGCAGTACTTC
CASGLGAQVYEQYF
>.|TRBJ1-1|.|14|TRBV10-3
TGTGCCATCAGTGAGTCGACCGCTTACGCTGAAGCTTTCTTT
CAISESTAYAEAFF
>.|TRBJ2-1|.|16|TRBV30
TGTGCCTGGAGTGTAGGGCGCCCCAGCTCCTACAATGAGCAGTTCTTC
CAWSVGRPSSYNEQFF
>.|TRBJ2-7|.|15|TRBV30
TGTGCCTGGAGTGGTATCGTGACGGACTCCTACGAGCAGTACTTC
CAWSGIVTDSYEQYF
>TRBD2|TRBJ2-7|.|14|TRBV5-1
TGCGCCAGCGCCGCGCGGGGGACCACCTACGAGCAGTACTTC
CASAARGTTYEQYF
>.|TRBJ2-7|few|15|TRBV5-1
TGCGCCAGCAGCCTGACTTGGGGGTCGGTCTACGAGCAGTACTTC
CASSLTWGSVYEQYF
>.|TRBJ2-7|few|12|TRBV7-9
TGTGCCAGCAGCCCACCGGGCTACGAGCAGTACTTC
CASSPPGYEQYF
>.|TRBJ2-5|few|13|TRBV4-1
TGCGCCAGCAGCCATATCTCCCCAGAGACCCAGTACTTC
CASSHISPETQYF
>.|TRBJ1-5|few|14|TRBV7-2
TGTGCCAGCAGTCAACAGGGAAGCAATCAGCCCCAGCATTTT
CASSQQGSNQPQHF
>.|TRBJ2-4|.|15|TRBV27
TGTGCCAGCAGGCTAGGGCCGGGACTGGGAAACATTCAGTACTTC
CASRLGPGLGNIQYF
>TRBD2|TRBJ2-1|once|16|TRBV4-2
TGTGCCAGCAGCCAAGATCCGAGCGGGGCCGTCAATGAGCAGTTCTTC
CASSQDPSGAVNEQFF
>TRBD2|TRBJ2-7|.|14|TRBV13
TGTGCCAGCAGCATCAGGACTAGACCCTACGAGCAGTACTTC
CASSIRTRPYEQYF
>TRBD1|TRBJ1-5|.|15|TRBV15
TGTGCCACCAGCAGAAGGACAGGGAGGGATCAGCCCCAGCATTTT
CATSRRTGRDQPQHF
>TRBD1|TRBJ2-7|.|16|TRBV15
TGTGCCACCAGTCTACAGGGGACAGGAGGCTCCTACGAGCAGTACTTC
CATSLQGTGGSYEQYF
>.|TRBJ2-5|.|12|TRBV6-6
TGTGCCAGCGCCCTACGGGTTGAGACCCAGTACTTC
CASALRVETQYF
>.|TRBJ2-7|.|14|TRBV27
TGTGCCAGCAGCCTCGGGGGACGCCGAGGGGAGCAGTACTTC
CASSLGGRRGEQYF
>.|TRBJ1-1|.|13|TRBV19
TGTGCCAGTAGCCCTCGTGGGAACACTGAAGCTTTCTTT
CASSPRGNTEAFF
>TRBD2|TRBJ2-1|many|15|TRBV29-1
TGCAGCGTGGCCGGACTAGGGGATGTCTACAATGAGCAGTTCTTC
CSVAGLGDVYNEQFF
>.|TRBJ1-5|.|15|TRBV4-1
TGCGCCAGCAGCCAAGATTCCGGGGCGGATCAGCCCCAGCATTTT
CASSQDSGADQPQHF
>TRBD2|TRBJ2-7|few|14|TRBV6-5
TGTGCCAGCAGTTACTCTAGCGGGAGTTACGAGCAGTACTTC
CASSYSSGSYEQYF
>.|TRBJ2-7|few|14|TRBV6-5
TGTGCCACCCCTAAACCCGGGACGCTCGGGGAGCAGTACTTC
CATPKPGTLGEQYF
>.|TRBJ2-7|few|15|TRBV13
TGTGCCAGCAGCTTAGGCCCAGGGTTTGCCTACGAGCAGTACTTC
CASSLGPGFAYEQYF
>.|TRBJ2-7|few|11|TRBV27
TGTGCCAGCGCCCACGCGGCCGAGCAGTACTTC
CASAHAAEQYF
>TRBD2|TRBJ2-7|.|16|TRBV6-1
TGTGCCAGCAGTGATGGGACTAGCGGGAGCTCCTACGAGCAGTACTTC
CASSDGTSGSSYEQYF
>.|TRBJ2-1|.|13|TRBV7-3
TGTGCCAGCAGCTTAGGGCCGTTCAATGAGCAGTTCTTC
CASSLGPFNEQFF
>.|TRBJ1-4|.|14|TRBV9
TGTGCCAGCAGCGGGTCCGGATCTAATGAAAAACTGTTTTTT
CASSGSGSNEKLFF
>.|TRBJ2-7|few|14|TRBV4-3
TGCGCCAGCAGCCAAGGTCCTAGCTCCTACGAGCAGTACTTC
CASSQGPSSYEQYF
>.|TRBJ2-5|.|16|TRBV21-1
TGTGCCAGCAGCAAAGGGGCGGGAGGGATTCCAGAGACCCAGTACTTC
CASSKGAGGIPETQYF
>.|TRBJ1-4|.|13|TRBV29-1
TGCAGCGCCAGCGGGGCAACTAATGAAAAACTGTTTTTT
CSASGATNEKLFF
>TRBD1|TRBJ2-7|.|13|TRBV5-1
TGCGCCAGCAGCTTGACAGGGGCCCACGAGCAGTACTTC
CASSLTGAHEQYF
>.|TRBJ2-5|.|16|TRBV11-2
TGTGCCAGCAGCTTAGGCATTGACAGACTCCAAGAGACCCAGTACTTC
CASSLGIDRLQETQYF
>.|TRBJ2-2|few|11|TRBV29-1
TGCAGCGTTGTGTGGACCGGGGAGCTGTTTTTT
CSVVWTGELFF
>TRBD1|TRBJ2-5|few|14|TRBV5-1
TGCGCCAGCAGCGCCTGGACAGGGGAAGAGACCCAGTACTTC
CASSAWTGEETQYF
>.|TRBJ2-1|.|11|TRBV20-1
TGCAGTGCTAGAAGGGACAATGAGCAGTTCTTC
CSARRDNEQFF
>.|TRBJ2-5|.|15|TRBV2
TGTGCCAGCAGTGAGGACTCGGGCGGCCGGGAGACCCAGTACTTC
CASSEDSGGRETQYF
>.|TRBJ1-3|.|15|TRBV9
TGTGCCAGCAGCGCGCGTCCGCTCTCTGGAAACACCATATATTTT
CASSARPLSGNTIYF
>.|TRBJ2-7|few|15|TRBV4-1
TGCGCCAGCAGCCAATCCAGCGGGTCGCCCCACGAGCAGTACTTC
CASSQSSGSPHEQYF
>.|TRBJ2-7|.|13|TRBV27
TGTGCCAGCAGTTTACGGTGGGGGTACGAGCAGTACTTC
CASSLRWGYEQYF
>TRBD2|TRBJ2-7|many|15|TRBV6-6
TGTGCCAGCAGTTACTCGGCTAGCGGGAGCTACGAGCAGTACTTC
CASSYSASGSYEQYF
>TRBD2|TRBJ2-2|.|16|TRBV15
TGTGCCACCAAGAGACTAGCAGGGCTTAACACCGGGGAGCTGTTTTTT
CATKRLAGLNTGELFF
>.|TRBJ2-5|.|14|TRBV30
TGTGCCTGGAGTGTTGGCGGGGGCGAAGAGACCCAGTACTTC
CAWSVGGGEETQYF
>.|TRBJ1-1|.|13|TRBV14
TGTGCCAGCAGCCAATTCAGGGGAACTGAAGCTTTCTTT
CASSQFRGTEAFF
>.|TRBJ2-5|.|14|TRBV4-1
TGCGCCAGCAGCCCGCTAGCAAGGGGAGAGACCCAGTACTTC
CASSPLARGETQYF
>.|TRBJ2-7|once|16|TRBV18
TGTGCCAGCTCACCGGCGGTCGGGGAGAGGCCCTACGAGCAGTACTTC
CASSPAVGERPYEQYF
>TRBD1|TRBJ1-2|.|12|TRBV25-1
TGTGCCAGCAGCAACAGGGGTTATGGCTACACCTTC
CASSNRGYGYTF
>.|TRBJ2-7|many|12|TRBV11-2
TGTGCCAGCAGCTTTAAGAGCTACGAGCAGTACTTC
CASSFKSYEQYF
>.|TRBJ2-7|.|14|TRBV29-1
TGCAGCGTTGAAGAGGCAGGGAGCTCCTACGAGCAGTACTTC
CSVEEAGSSYEQYF
>.|TRBJ1-5|.|13|TRBV6-6
TGTGCCAGCAGCCTCCGTAACAATCAGCCCCAGCATTTT
CASSLRNNQPQHF
>.|TRBJ2-7|few|16|TRBV25-1
TGTGCCAGCAGTGAAGCGAAAGGGGACCGGTCCTACGAGCAGTACTTC
CASSEAKGDRSYEQYF
>.|TRBJ2-7|.|15|TRBV5-1
TGCGCCAGCAGCTCCTCCCCAGACCTAAACTACGAGCAGTACTTC
CASSSSPDLNYEQYF